One sample yielded the 8 T cell receptor beta chains listed below, sequenced in a study of spatial heterogeneity in lung cancer. A single record per CDR3 protein comes from TCRdb applying MiXCR to the 5' RACE reads. The data hold around 4,000 distinct CDR3 sequences, with under 6% observed a single time. Points from the study as a whole: How many expanded intratumoral alpha and beta TCRs were present tracked the tumor mutation count, which was a count of nonsynonymous mutations.

Time point specified: sample taken at primary tumor resection. Antigens for these TCRs are unknown. This material consisted of lung tumor tissue, taken at surgery. Receptor source: a female donor with early-stage non-small cell lung cancer.

To note about this clonotype: It may be a read error: a sequence one base away is much more abundant. Within a library made for alpha chains, this beta chain is off target, and its count is uninformative. The chain recombines TRBV7-8 with TRBJ1-2; D uncertain. Trimming pared 1 base from V and 3 bases from J, leaving 9 bases between. There are 14 residues in the CDR3. CDR1 is SGHVS and CDR2 is FQNEAQ in the germline V gene. CDR3 bases: TGTGCCAGCAGCTTAGAGGCCAAATACTATGGCTACACCTTC. Translating gives CASSLEAKYYGYTF.

In its sample, this clonotype is medium-sized (0.01 to 0.1%). This beta chain represents an off-target read in a library built for alpha chains; its size is of limited meaning. The V gene is TRBV14, the J gene TRBJ1-1, with D hard to call. Germline V gene sequence: CDR1 SGHDN, CDR2 FVKESK. There are 16 residues in the CDR3. With 2 bases removed from V and 4 bases from J, the gap between germline ends came to 17 bases. The CDR3 spells CASSQSFRGMSTEAFF. In nucleotides, the CDR3 is TGTGCCAGCAGCCAATCATTTAGAGGGATGAGCACTGAAGCTTTCTTT.

This clonotype is labeled as medium-sized (0.01 to 0.1%). This beta chain slipped into a library made for alpha chains as a stray read, so its size is not meaningful. The CDR3 region has the DNA TGTGCCACAGAGACAGGGATGAACACTGAAGCTTTCTTT. It is translated as CATETGMNTEAFF. The rearrangement uses TRBV7-9 and TRBJ1-1; TRBD1 matches at 7 bases. Germline values: CDR1 SEHNR, CDR2 FQNEAQ (reference sequence). This CDR3 has 13 residues. V lost 10 bases to trimming and J lost 0 bases; unmatched junction nucleotides: 5.

At least ten counts were recorded for this clonotype. This beta chain slipped into a library made for alpha chains as a stray read, so its size is not meaningful. The gene calls are TRBV24-1 and TRBJ2-5; D perhaps matches TRBD2 (6 bases). This CDR3 is built from 14 residues. The ends were cut back, 7 bases at V and 1 base at J, with 12 bases in the middle. The germline gives CDR1 KGHDR, CDR2 SFDVKD. CDR3 sequence reads: CATRGGGSQETQYF. CDR3 nucleotides: TGTGCCACCAGGGGGGGAGGATCCCAAGAGACCCAGTACTTC.

This clonotype has ten or more counts. The library was prepared for alpha chains; this beta chain is a stray read, so its frequency means little. This chain joins TRBV6-5 and TRBJ1-5, with 9 bases that match TRBD1. The length of the CDR3 is 15 residues. V gave up 2 bases and J gave up 6 bases; unmatched junction bases: 5. Germline V gives CDR1 MNHEY, CDR2 SVGAGI. The CDR3 sequence is CASSYGQGTGQPQHF. CDR3 nucleotides: TGTGCCAGCAGTTACGGACAGGGGACAGGTCAGCCCCAGCATTTT.

This clonotype is categorized as medium-sized. This beta chain is an unintended read in a library built for alpha chains; its size means little. This chain links TRBV3-1 with TRBJ2-1; 8 nucleotides agree with TRBD1. The CDR3 runs 16 residues. CDR1 is LGHDT and CDR2 is YNNKEL in the germline V gene (reference sequence). The J segment lost 5 bases and the V segment lost 3 bases, leaving 9 bases of the junction unmatched. The CDR3 DNA follows: TGTGCCAGCAGCCATCTAGGGGACAGGAGAGACAATGAGCAGTTCTTC. Translation gives CASSHLGDRRDNEQFF.

This clonotype ranks as medium-sized (0.01 to 0.1%). This beta chain appears as a stray read in a library generated for alpha chains; its size is not informative. The chain combines TRBV3-1 with TRBJ2-3, with 7 positions matching TRBD1. With V trimmed by 4 bases and J by 0 bases, 10 bases remained unmatched. Germline loops: CDR1 LGHDT, CDR2 YNNKEL (reference sequence). The CDR3 runs 17 residues. This CDR3 is CASSPTTGWASTDTQYF. CDR3 nucleotides: TGTGCCAGCAGCCCCACGACAGGGTGGGCAAGCACAGATACGCAGTATTTT.

This clonotype is labeled medium-sized. The library was designed around alpha chains, so this beta chain is a stray read whose abundance carries little weight. The chain links TRBV20-1 to TRBJ2-2, with a weak D call TRBD1 (5 bases). CDR3 size: 15 residues. Germline V gene lookup returns CDR1 DFQATT and CDR2 SNEGSKA (reference sequence). Between the trimmed V and J ends, which lost 5 bases and 5 bases, there was a span of 18 bases. The CDR3 DNA follows: TGCAGTGCTGAACTTTTCGACAGACAAACCGGGGAGCTGTTTTTT. Its protein product is CSAELFDRQTGELFF.